This T cell receptor (beta chain) stems from a study of blood T cell repertoires in COVID-19 (dated by TCRdb to 2020 to 2021). Notes on the research overall: The collaborator samples originated in the United States, Italy and Spain and spanned the acute and convalescent phases of COVID-19. The material from the prospective study consisted of cDNA or gDNA derived from T cells, B-cell-depleted T cells, or PBMCs. Deeply sampled blood TCRbeta repertoires from subjects exposed to, actively infected with, or recovered from COVID-19 were included in the dataset. The repertoires were made available in a free public database intended to serve as a resource for research on the immune response to SARS-CoV-2. The samples were drawn from two sources: the first 160 participants of the ongoing ImmuneRACE study, and over 950 subjects contributed by 6 global collaborators. A de-identified subject ID, COVID-19 status, age in years and sex were almost always included in the sample metadata. Where available, HLA class I and class II types were obtained from metadata supplied by the sample provider rather than from assay-based typing. On the study overall, not on this receptor specifically: The quantity of clinical and demographic metadata differed by source and by participant and was supplied without curation.

Each collaborating institution followed its own protocols to collect whole blood in K2EDTA tubes. For TCRbeta analysis, collaborator samples were shipped as frozen whole blood, as isolated PBMCs, or as DNA extracted from either sample type. A remark on this clone: Its antigen has not been determined. No much larger clonotype is one base removed from it; base qualities were not supplied.

The germline V gene supplies CDR1 KGHDR and CDR2 SFDVKD. From its cysteine to its phenylalanine, the CDR3 spans 13 amino acids. Only the CDR3 portion is preserved as DNA: 39 bases, with reading frame beginning at the first base. Relative to germline, V is missing 5 bases and J is missing 8 bases, with 5 bases of the junction outside any gene match. TCRbeta CDR3 regions were amplified from genomic DNA using the immunoSEQ Assay, a bias-controlled multiplex PCR. The source study handled its data this way. The number of nucleated cells in each sample was estimated from the amplification of reference gene primers within the assay. Sequence reads were collapsed and filtered to measure the absolute abundance of every unique TCRbeta CDR3 rearrangement. For each sample, productive Simpson clonality was calculated as the square root of Simpson's diversity index over productive rearrangements. The clones in this table, taken by TCRdb from immuneACCESS, are in-frame only. Not every clone is retained; where verified, under half of the shortfall comes from an unresolved V gene, and the cause of the rest is unknown. V and J calls plus clone size are reproduced from that table; the DNA served to infer D and trimming. The table for this sample lists approximately 150,000 clones; 80% to 90% of them were counted only once. Roughly 19% of the sample is held by the ten biggest clonotypes.

The sequence derives from an elderly woman with acute or convalescent COVID-19. Sequencing was carried out using peripheral blood. Rearrangement joined TRBV24-1 to TRBJ1-2, with TRBD1 identical over 9 junction bases. The CDR3 protein sequence reads: CATSGWTGVGYTF. The nucleotide sequence reads TGTGCCACCAGTGGATGGACAGGGGTCGGCTACACCTTC.